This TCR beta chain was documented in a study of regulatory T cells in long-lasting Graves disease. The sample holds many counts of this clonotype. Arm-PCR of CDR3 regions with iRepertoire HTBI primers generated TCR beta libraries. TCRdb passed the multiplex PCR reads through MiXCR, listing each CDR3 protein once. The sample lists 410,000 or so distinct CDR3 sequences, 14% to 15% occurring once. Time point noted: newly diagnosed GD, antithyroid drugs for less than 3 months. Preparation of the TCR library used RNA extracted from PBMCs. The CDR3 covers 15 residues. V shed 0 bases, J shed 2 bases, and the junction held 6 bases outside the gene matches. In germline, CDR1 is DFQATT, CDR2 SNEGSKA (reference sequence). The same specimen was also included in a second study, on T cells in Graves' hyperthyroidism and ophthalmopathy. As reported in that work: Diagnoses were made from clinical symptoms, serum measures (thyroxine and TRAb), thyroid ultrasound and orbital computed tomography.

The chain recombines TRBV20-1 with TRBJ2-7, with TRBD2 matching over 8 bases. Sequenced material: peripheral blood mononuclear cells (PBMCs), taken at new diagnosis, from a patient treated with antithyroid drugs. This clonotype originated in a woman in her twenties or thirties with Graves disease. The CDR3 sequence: CSARERSSGTYEQYF. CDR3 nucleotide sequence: TGCAGTGCTAGAGAGCGGAGTAGCGGGACCTACGAGCAGTACTTC.